This TCR beta chain is drawn from a study of T cell responses to AZD1222 COVID-19 vaccine. Broader study findings: Donors were largely white British and mainly female; clonal diversity was possibly underestimated. Unmutated variant regions reportedly attract nearly half of all spike-specific TCRs. In all cases, repertoires were sampled only after the peak T cell response.

As concerns this clone: Its antigen is unknown.

Generated by immunoSEQ multiplex PCR, the TCRdb table keeps only in-frame clones and is missing some. The sample yields 200,000 to 250,000 clones, about 94% seen once. The CDR3 is 17 amino acids. CDR1 and CDR2 from the germline V gene are SGHRS and YFSETQ. Trimming at V came to 3 bases and at J to 6 bases, leaving 14 bases not matched to a gene. The material sequenced was peripheral blood, taken 28 days after the second dose of the MenACWY control vaccine. The genes are TRBV5-1 and TRBJ1-5; 8 nucleotides match TRBD1. This receptor was identified in an adult who received the MenACWY meningococcal vaccine as a control. The CDR3 nucleotides are TGCGCCAGCAGCTGGGGCCCTACAGGGGGAGGCTTTCAGCCCCAGCATTTT. Translated: CASSWGPTGGGFQPQHF.